These 4 T cell receptor beta chains were all obtained from the same sample, sequenced in a study of blood T cell repertoires in COVID-19. The protocol was immunoSEQ multiplex PCR, while the TCRdb copy is restricted to in-frame clones and leaves out a portion. The profile shows over 100,000 clones, approximately 74% of them singletons. The sample consisted of peripheral blood. Source of these receptors: a woman aged 70-85 years with acute or convalescent COVID-19.

This chain connects TRBV6-6 to TRBJ1-4, with 9 bases fitting TRBD1. With 0 bases clipped from V and 5 bases from J, the junction kept 1 base outside the gene matches. Germline CDR1 MNHNY, CDR2 SVGAGI (reference sequence). CDR3 length equals 15 residues. The CDR3 is CASSYSDRGNEKLFF. The CDR3 region has the DNA TGTGCCAGCAGTTACTCAGACAGGGGGAATGAAAAACTGTTTTTT.

The rearrangement uses TRBV3-1 (or the pseudogene TRBV3-2) and TRBJ2-1; 7 bases line up with TRBD2. The V gene end was trimmed by 2 bases and the J gene end by 3 bases; junction bases not matched to a gene: 4. Germline CDR1 and CDR2: LGHDT and YNNKEL (reference sequence). The CDR3 length is 15 residues. CDR3 DNA sequence: TGTGCCAGCAGCCAACGGACTAGGCTCTACAATGAGCAGTTCTTC. Its translation is CASSQRTRLYNEQFF.

This sequence joins TRBV5-4 and TRBJ2-7; 7 bases align to TRBD1. V lost 3 bases and J lost 5; bases outside the gene matches: 14. CDR1 SGHNT and CDR2 YYREEE come from the germline V gene (reference sequence). CDR3 size: 16 residues. This CDR3 reads CASSSATWVGTDEQYF. The CDR3 DNA sequence: TGTGCCAGCAGCTCTGCGACGTGGGTTGGGACAGACGAGCAGTACTTC.

The CDR3 bases are TGTGCCAGCAGTAATCCCGGACAGGGTAATGAAAAACTGTTTTTT. As protein: CASSNPGQGNEKLFF. This sequence joins TRBV6-5 and TRBJ1-4, with 8 bases aligning to TRBD1. The CDR3 runs 15 residues. V lost 5 bases, J lost 4 bases, and 6 bases stayed unmatched. Germline V lookup: CDR1 MNHEY, CDR2 SVGAGI.